This TCR beta chain is from a study of OX40 agonist ivuxolimab in advanced cancers. Only one count was recorded for this clone. With V trimmed by 5 bases and J by 1 base, 2 bases remained unmatched. The CDR3 runs to 14 residues. Germline CDR1 reads MNHEY; CDR2 reads SMNVEV (reference sequence). The protocol was immunoSEQ multiplex PCR, while the TCRdb copy is restricted to in-frame clones and leaves out a portion. The sample consists of 50,000 or so clones, 89% of them appearing once. The V and J genes are TRBV27 and TRBJ2-1, with 7 nucleotides matching TRBD2. The clonotype comes from an adult with an advanced solid tumor such as melanoma, head and neck, liver or kidney cancer. The sample here was CD4+ or CD8+ T cells sorted from blood, taken in a trial of the OX40 agonist ivuxolimab. CDR3 loop: CASSQGLSYNEQFF. Here the CDR3 DNA reads TGTGCCAGCAGTCAGGGACTATCCTACAATGAGCAGTTCTTC.